This T cell receptor (beta chain) was captured in a study of CD8 T cells in ankylosing spondylitis. Findings of the study overall: Clones tied to disease were said to be significantly enriched in matched ankylosing spondylitis synovial fluid. Peripheral blood samples showed relatively rare disease-linked clones, and these clones were CD8+.

This clonotype has more than one count but fewer than ten. The antigen is undetermined. Germline V CDR1 and CDR2: MGHRA, YSYEKL. The V gene end was trimmed by 3 bases and the J gene end by 0 bases; junction bases not matched to a gene: 8. This CDR3 region has 17 residues. TCRdb reprocessed the 5' RACE reads via MiXCR and lists one record per CDR3 protein. Of about 400,000 distinct CDR3 sequences detected, more than 20% appear once; the ten largest clones hold around 14%. The material sequenced was blood, either unsorted or a sorted T cell fraction (not recorded which). The origin of this receptor is a male donor with ankylosing spondylitis or in good health (not recorded which). V usage is TRBV4-1 and J usage is TRBJ2-5, with 9 nucleotides matching TRBD2. The CDR3 DNA follows: TGCGCCAGCAGCCACCAATTGTCTAGCGGGGACCAAGAGACCCAGTACTTC. Translation: CASSHQLSSGDQETQYF.